This T cell receptor (beta chain) was identified in a study of cytomegalovirus exposure and HLA in healthy donors. The donors, nominally healthy at sampling, likely had unrecorded immune exposures. Study findings and constraints: There was a cluster of highly shared sequence variants that was likely a sequencing artifact. Later analysis identified a missense DCLRE1C variant that was linked to TCR beta V- and J-gene trimming.

PCR involved 60 Vbeta and 13 Jbeta primers. Clones were read by immunoSEQ multiplex PCR, and TCRdb kept only the in-frame ones, dropping some. The repertoire holds about 200,000 clones, with 75% to 90% as singletons. This CDR3 has 17 amino acids. This clone was observed a single time. Its cognate antigen is unknown. The genes are TRBV21-1 and TRBJ1-3; TRBD1 is taken as the D call from the table, unchecked against the DNA. TRBV21-1 is reported as a pseudogene. The TCR comes from a boy aged 2 to 10 in good health and CMV-seronegative. Source material: PBMCs. For the CDR3, the DNA is TGTGCCCCCCAGTGGACAGGGGCAGCCAGCTCTGGAAACACCATATATTTT. This encodes CAPQWTGAASSGNTIYF.